Listed here are 7 T cell receptor beta chains from one sample, sequenced in a study of post-analysis software for immune sequencing data. Broader study findings: Included in a set of five TRBV segments more frequent in patients than controls were TRBV5-6, TRBV5-1 and TRBV20-1.

No antigen is known for these receptors. Tagging with unique molecular identifiers was a feature of the TCR beta cDNA libraries. MiXCR, run by TCRdb on the PCR reads, gives a single entry per CDR3 protein. Of 450,000 or so distinct CDR3 sequences listed, approximately 45% are singletons. The sequencing input was blood. Receptors were obtained from a girl between 10 and 17 years old with multiple sclerosis.

The chain uses TRBV6-5 and TRBJ1-2; 8 nucleotides match TRBD1. V shed 5 bases and J 4 bases; nucleotides not matched to a gene: 6. Germline lookup yields CDR1 MNHEY and CDR2 SVGAGI. The CDR3 has 14 residues. The CDR3 DNA follows: TGTGCCAGCAGTCCGGACAGGGTAACCTATGGCTACACCTTC. It specifies CASSPDRVTYGYTF.

This clonotype has just a few counts. The V and J genes are TRBV6-1 and TRBJ2-3; D remains ambiguous. Trimming left V 2 bases short and J 2 bases short, with 17 bases between. The V gene's germline CDR1 is MNHNS and CDR2 SASEGT. The CDR3 is made up of 17 amino acids. CDR3 bases: TGTGCCAGCAGTGAATCCCACCTTCCAGGAAACACAGATACGCAGTATTTT. Its protein is CASSESHLPGNTDTQYF.

This chain joins TRBV7-3 and TRBJ2-3; TRBD2 matches at 12 bases. Germline values: CDR1 SGHTA, CDR2 FQGTGA. J was trimmed by 5 bases and V by 7 bases; bases with no gene match: 4. This CDR3 spans 14 amino acids. CDR3 residues: CASTLGLAGDTQYF. For the CDR3, the DNA is TGTGCCAGCACCTTGGGACTAGCGGGAGATACGCAGTATTTT. Together with reference TRBV7-3 and TRBJ2-3, the CDR3 gives the full variable domain: GAGVSQTPSNKVTEKGKYVELRCDPISGHTALYWYRQSLGQGPEFLIYFQGTGAADDSGLPNDRFFAVRPEGSVSTLKIQRTERGDSAVYLCASTLGLAGDTQYFGPGTRLTVL.

This chain links TRBV2 with TRBJ2-5; 7 nucleotides line up with TRBD1. V shed 6 bases and J 11 bases; nucleotides not matched to a gene: 15. Germline V gives CDR1 SNHLY, CDR2 FYNNEI. CDR3 size: 14 residues. CDR3 DNA sequence: TGTGCCAGCAGAACCGACAGGGATGCTCCGGAGCAGTACTTC. Translated, it gives CASRTDRDAPEQYF.

The chain joins TRBV12-3 or TRBV12-4 to TRBJ1-2; no reliable D call. This CDR3 comprises 13 residues. V was cut by 1 base and J by 4 bases, with 7 bases left in between. CDR3: CASSLGFSYGYTF. In DNA form, the CDR3 reads TGTGCCAGCAGTTTAGGGTTTTCCTATGGCTACACCTTC.

CDR3 sequence: CASRAGLASTDTQYF. As DNA, the CDR3 is TGCGCCAGCAGAGCGGGACTAGCTAGCACAGATACGCAGTATTTT. The V gene is TRBV10-2, the J gene TRBJ2-3, with 9 bases identical to TRBD2. In germline, CDR1 is WSHSY, CDR2 SAAADI. The trim removed 6 bases at V and 0 bases at J, leaving 4 bases unmatched. This CDR3 contains 15 residues.

This chain links TRBV10-1 with TRBJ2-3; D remains ambiguous. The CDR3 totals 13 residues. V was shortened by 2 bases and J by 7 bases, with 10 bases between the two germline ends. Germline CDR1 reads WNHNN; CDR2 reads SYGVQD (reference sequence). CDR3 sequence (DNA): TGCGCCAGCAGTGAGAGCCCATCAAATACGCAGTATTTT. Translation gives CASSESPSNTQYF.